This T cell receptor (beta chain) was profiled in a study of blood T cells in healthy people across ages. General study results and limits: Samples with more naive T cells showed higher observed beta diversity.

As regards this clonotype: As yet, its antigen is unknown.

Sample-barcoded 5' priming and a J-beta primer mix drove a second PCR of roughly 6 to 12 cycles. The authors tagged each cDNA molecule using a template-switch adaptor with 12 random nucleotides. There were at least 2.5 million CDR3-containing paired-end reads obtained from each sample. TCRdb redid the calling of the 5' RACE reads with MiXCR, one entry per CDR3 protein. Of some 1.4 million distinct CDR3 sequences in the sample, 42% were seen once. V was pared by 4 bases and J by 5 bases, with 8 bases of the junction left unmatched. The CDR3 loop spans 16 amino acids. In germline, CDR1 is LGHDT, CDR2 YNNKEL (reference sequence).

The specimen sequenced was blood. The gene calls are TRBV3-1 and TRBJ1-6; 7 bases fit TRBD1. The sequence was obtained from a woman younger than 35 in good health. Here the CDR3 reads CASSRPRDSDNSPLHF. The CDR3 DNA reads as TGTGCCAGCAGCCGACCCCGGGACAGCGATAATTCACCCCTCCACTTT.